The present T cell receptor beta chain was sequenced within a study of T cells after posttransplantation cyclophosphamide. Study-level points and caveats: Skin or GI-infiltrating T cells shared few TRB sequences with blood. Donor CD8+ memory clones often dominated recipient blood repertoires at later times. Recipient CMV seropositivity and CMV reactivation strongly tracked TRB clonality.

Remarks on this clone: Its antigen is as yet unknown.

Controls had myeloablative marrow grafts with methotrexate and calcineurin inhibitor, sampled at 1 year. The V segment lost 6 bases and the J segment 7 bases; nucleotides outside the gene matches: 10. Germline CDR1 SNHLY, CDR2 FYNNEI. This CDR3 has 16 residues. Generated by immunoSEQ multiplex PCR, the TCRdb table keeps only in-frame clones and is missing some. The table has over 15,000 clones, roughly 85% seen once. The chain is built from TRBV2 and TRBJ2-1, with 12 bases that match TRBD2. The receptor's source is a female patient aged 18 to 35 who received an allogeneic stem cell transplant from an unrelated donor, was CMV-positive, and had acute and chronic GVHD. Some of the T cells may derive from the graft donor. This material consisted of PBMCs, taken after allogeneic stem cell transplant with calcineurin inhibitor and methotrexate. CDR3 nucleotides: TGTGCCAGCAGGGACTCTAGCGGGAGGGCCTCTAATGAGCAGTTCTTC. Protein sequence: CASRDSSGRASNEQFF. Full variable domain (remainder filled in from reference TRBV2 and TRBJ2-1): EPEVTQTPSHQVTQMGQEVILRCVPISNHLYFYWYRQILGQKVEFLVSFYNNEISEKSEIFDDQFSVERPDGSNFTLKIRSTKLEDSAMYFCASRDSSGRASNEQFFGPGTRLTVL.